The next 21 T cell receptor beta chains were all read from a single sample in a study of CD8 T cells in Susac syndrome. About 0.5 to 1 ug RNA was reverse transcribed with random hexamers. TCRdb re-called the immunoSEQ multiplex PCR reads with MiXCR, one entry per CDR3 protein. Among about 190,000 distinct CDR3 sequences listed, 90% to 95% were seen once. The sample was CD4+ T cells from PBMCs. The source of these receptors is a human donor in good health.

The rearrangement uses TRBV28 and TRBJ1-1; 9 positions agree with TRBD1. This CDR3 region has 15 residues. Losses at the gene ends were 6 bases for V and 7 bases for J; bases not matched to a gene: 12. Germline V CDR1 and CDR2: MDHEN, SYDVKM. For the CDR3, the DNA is TGTGCCAGCAGCCCGGGGGGACAGGGATTCGTTGAAGCTTTCTTT. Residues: CASSPGGQGFVEAFF.

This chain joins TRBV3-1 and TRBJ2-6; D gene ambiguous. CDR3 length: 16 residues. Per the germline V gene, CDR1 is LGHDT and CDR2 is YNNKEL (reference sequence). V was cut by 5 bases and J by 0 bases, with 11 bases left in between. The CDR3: CASSFFSASGANVLTF. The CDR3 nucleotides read TGTGCCAGCAGCTTCTTCAGTGCCTCTGGGGCCAACGTCCTGACTTTC.

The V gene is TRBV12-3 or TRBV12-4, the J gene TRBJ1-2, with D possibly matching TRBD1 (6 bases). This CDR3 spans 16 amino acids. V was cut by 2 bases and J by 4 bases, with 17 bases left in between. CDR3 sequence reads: CASSLFTGRGAYGYTF. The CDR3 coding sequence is TGTGCCAGCAGTTTATTCACAGGGAGAGGAGCCTATGGCTACACCTTC.

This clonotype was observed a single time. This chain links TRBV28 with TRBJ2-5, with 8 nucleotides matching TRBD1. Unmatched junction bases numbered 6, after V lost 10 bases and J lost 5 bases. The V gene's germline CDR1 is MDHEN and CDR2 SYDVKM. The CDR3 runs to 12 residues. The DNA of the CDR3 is TGTGCCATCCAGGGGGCCTTTGAGACCCAGTACTTC. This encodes CAIQGAFETQYF.

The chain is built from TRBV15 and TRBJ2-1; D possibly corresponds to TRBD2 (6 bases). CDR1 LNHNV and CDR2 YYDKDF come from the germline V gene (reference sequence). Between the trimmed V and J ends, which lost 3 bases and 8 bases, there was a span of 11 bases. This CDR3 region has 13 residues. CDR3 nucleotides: TGTGCCACCAGCAGCCTGGGGAGGCATGAGCAGTTCTTC. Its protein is CATSSLGRHEQFF. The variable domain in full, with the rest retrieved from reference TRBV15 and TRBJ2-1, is DAMVIQNPRYQVTQFGKPVTLSCSQTLNHNVMYWYQQKSSQAPKLLFHYYDKDFNNEADTPDNFQSRRPNTSFCFLDIRSPGLGDTAMYLCATSSLGRHEQFFGPGTRLTVL.

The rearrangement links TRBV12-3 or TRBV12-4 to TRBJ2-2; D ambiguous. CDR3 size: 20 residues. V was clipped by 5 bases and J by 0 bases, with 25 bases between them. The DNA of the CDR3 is TGTGCCAGCAGTCCCTTCCCGGGTGGGATCCCTATCGCGAACACCGGGGAGCTGTTTTTT. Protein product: CASSPFPGGIPIANTGELFF.

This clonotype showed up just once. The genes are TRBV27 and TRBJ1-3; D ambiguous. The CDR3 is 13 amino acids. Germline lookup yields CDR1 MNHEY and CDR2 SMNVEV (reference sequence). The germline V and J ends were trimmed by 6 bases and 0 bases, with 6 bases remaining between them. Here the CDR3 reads CASRASSGNTIYF. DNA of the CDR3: TGTGCCAGCAGGGCAAGCTCTGGAAACACCATATATTTT.

The CDR3 sequence is CASSATKTGTGGFSGELFF. In DNA, the CDR3 is TGTGCCAGCAGTGCGACTAAAACCGGGACAGGGGGGTTTAGCGGGGAGCTGTTTTTT. The chain recombines TRBV25-1 with TRBJ2-2; TRBD1 matches at 11 bases. The ends lost 4 bases at V and 7 bases at J; junction bases unmatched: 17. This CDR3 has 19 amino acids. Germline values: CDR1 MGHDK, CDR2 SYGVNS.

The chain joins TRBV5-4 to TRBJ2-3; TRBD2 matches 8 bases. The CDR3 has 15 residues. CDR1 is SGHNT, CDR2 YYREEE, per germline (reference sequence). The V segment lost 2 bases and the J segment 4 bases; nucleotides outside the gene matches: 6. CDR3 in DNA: TGTGCCAGCAGCTTACCGACTAGCGCCCCAGATACGCAGTATTTT. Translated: CASSLPTSAPDTQYF.

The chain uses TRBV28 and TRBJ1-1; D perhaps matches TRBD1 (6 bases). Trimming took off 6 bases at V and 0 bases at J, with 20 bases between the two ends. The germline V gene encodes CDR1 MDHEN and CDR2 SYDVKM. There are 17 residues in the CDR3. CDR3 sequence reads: CASRRSMTGTLNTEAFF. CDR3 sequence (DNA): TGTGCCAGCAGACGCTCCATGACCGGGACATTGAACACTGAAGCTTTCTTT.

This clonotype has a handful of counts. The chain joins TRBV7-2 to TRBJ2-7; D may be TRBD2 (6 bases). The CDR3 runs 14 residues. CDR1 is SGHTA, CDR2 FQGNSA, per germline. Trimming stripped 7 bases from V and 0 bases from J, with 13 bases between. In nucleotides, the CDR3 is TGTGCCAGCAATTACGGGGGAAGCTCCTACGAGCAGTACTTC. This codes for CASNYGGSSYEQYF.

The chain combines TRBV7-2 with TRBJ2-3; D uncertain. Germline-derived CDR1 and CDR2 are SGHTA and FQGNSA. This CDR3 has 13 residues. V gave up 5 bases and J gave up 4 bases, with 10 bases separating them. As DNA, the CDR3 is TGTGCCAGCAGCGTATGGCTCCCAGATACGCAGTATTTT. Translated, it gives CASSVWLPDTQYF. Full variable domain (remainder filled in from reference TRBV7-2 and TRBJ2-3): GAGVSQSPSNKVTEKGKDVELRCDPISGHTALYWYRQSLGQGLEFLIYFQGNSAPDKSGLPSDRFSAERTGGSVSTLTIQRTQQEDSAVYLCASSVWLPDTQYFGPGTRLTVL.

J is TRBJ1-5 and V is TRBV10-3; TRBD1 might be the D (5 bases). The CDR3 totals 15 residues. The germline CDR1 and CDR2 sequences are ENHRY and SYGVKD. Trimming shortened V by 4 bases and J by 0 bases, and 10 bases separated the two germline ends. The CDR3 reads CAISVGRNSNQPQHF. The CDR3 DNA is TGTGCCATCAGTGTGGGACGGAATAGCAATCAGCCCCAGCATTTT.

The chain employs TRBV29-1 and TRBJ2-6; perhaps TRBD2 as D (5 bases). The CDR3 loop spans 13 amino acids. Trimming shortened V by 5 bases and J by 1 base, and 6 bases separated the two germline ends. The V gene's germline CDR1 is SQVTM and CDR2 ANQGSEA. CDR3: CSVRGSGANVLTF. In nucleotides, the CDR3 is TGCAGCGTTCGGGGTTCTGGGGCCAACGTCCTGACTTTC.

CDR3 amino acids: CASSSPNYGYTF. Here the CDR3 DNA reads TGTGCCAGCAGTTCCCCTAACTATGGCTACACCTTC. The chain employs TRBV28 and TRBJ1-2, with D uncertain. The V end was cut by 4 bases, the J end by 0 bases, with 3 bases between. The CDR3 spans 12 residues. CDR1 and CDR2 (germline): MDHEN, SYDVKM.

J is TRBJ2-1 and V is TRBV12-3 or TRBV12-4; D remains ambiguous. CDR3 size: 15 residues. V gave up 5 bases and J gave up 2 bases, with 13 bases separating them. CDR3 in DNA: TGTGCCAGCAGTGAACTCCCTTCGACCTACAATGAGCAGTTCTTC. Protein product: CASSELPSTYNEQFF.

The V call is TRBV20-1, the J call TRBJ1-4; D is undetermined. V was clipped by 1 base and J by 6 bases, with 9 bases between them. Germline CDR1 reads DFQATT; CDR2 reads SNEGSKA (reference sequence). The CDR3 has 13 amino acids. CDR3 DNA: TGCAGTGCTAGAGGGCACTTGGATGAAAAACTGTTTTTT. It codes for CSARGHLDEKLFF.

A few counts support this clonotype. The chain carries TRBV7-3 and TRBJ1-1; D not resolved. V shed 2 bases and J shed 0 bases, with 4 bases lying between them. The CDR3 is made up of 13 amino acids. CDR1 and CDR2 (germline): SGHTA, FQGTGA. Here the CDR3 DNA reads TGTGCCAGCAGCTTAGTCCTGAACACTGAAGCTTTCTTT. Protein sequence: CASSLVLNTEAFF. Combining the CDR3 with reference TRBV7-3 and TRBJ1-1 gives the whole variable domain GAGVSQTPSNKVTEKGKYVELRCDPISGHTALYWYRQSLGQGPEFLIYFQGTGAADDSGLPNDRFFAVRPEGSVSTLKIQRTERGDSAVYLCASSLVLNTEAFFGQGTRLTVV.

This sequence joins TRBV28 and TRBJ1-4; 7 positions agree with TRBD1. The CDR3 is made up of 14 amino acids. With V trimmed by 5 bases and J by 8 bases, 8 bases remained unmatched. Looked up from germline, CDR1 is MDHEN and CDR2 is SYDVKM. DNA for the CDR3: TGTGCCAGCAGTGAGTCCGGGACAGTAGAAAAACTGTTTTTT. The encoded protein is CASSESGTVEKLFF. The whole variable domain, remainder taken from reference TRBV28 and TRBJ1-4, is DVKVTQSSRYLVKRTGEKVFLECVQDMDHENMFWYRQDPGLGLRLIYFSYDVKMKEKGDIPEGYSVSREKKERFSLILESASTNQTSMYLCASSESGTVEKLFFGSGTQLSVL.

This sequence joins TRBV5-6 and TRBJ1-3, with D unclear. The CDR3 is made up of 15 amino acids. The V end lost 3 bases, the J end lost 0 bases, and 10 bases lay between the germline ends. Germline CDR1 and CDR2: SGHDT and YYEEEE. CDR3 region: CASSSWSTSGNTIYF. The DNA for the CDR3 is TGTGCCAGCAGCTCCTGGTCAACCTCTGGAAACACCATATATTTT.

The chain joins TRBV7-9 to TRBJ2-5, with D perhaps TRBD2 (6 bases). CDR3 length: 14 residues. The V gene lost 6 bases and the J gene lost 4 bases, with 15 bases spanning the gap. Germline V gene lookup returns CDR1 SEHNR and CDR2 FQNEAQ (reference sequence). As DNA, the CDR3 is TGTGCCAGCAGTCCGGGTTGGGGAGGAGAGACCCAGTACTTC. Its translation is CASSPGWGGETQYF.